The present T cell receptor beta chain was sequenced within a study of cytomegalovirus exposure and HLA in healthy donors. General observations from the study: Later findings reportedly placed an Asian-associated ancestry cluster below the approximately 670-donor mean for N-insertions. The authors assumed roughly uniform sequencing depth across donors for presence/absence analyses. Published work reported that the classifier diagnosed cytomegalovirus status with high specificity and sensitivity.

With respect to this clone: Its antigen remains unknown.

A multiplex PCR was run with 60 Vbeta primers and 13 Jbeta primers. Sequencing used immunoSEQ multiplex PCR; TCRdb keeps in-frame clones, though not all of them. The data hold around 140,000 clones, with 70% to 80% observed a single time. The CDR3 is 16 amino acids. CDR1 is MGHDK, CDR2 SYGVNS, per germline. Germline trimming cut 3 bases from V and 4 bases from J; bases unmatched to any gene: 8. Sequenced: PBMCs. The sequence derives from a female donor in good health and CMV-seropositive. The chain is built from TRBV25-1 and TRBJ2-5, with 10 bases identical to TRBD1. CDR3 protein: CASSELRQGAGETQYF. CDR3 sequence (DNA): TGTGCCAGCAGTGAGCTAAGACAGGGGGCGGGAGAGACCCAGTACTTC.